Listed here are 6 T cell receptor beta chains from one sample, sequenced in a study of radiotherapy plus CTLA-4 blockade in lung cancer. Generated by immunoSEQ multiplex PCR, the TCRdb table keeps only in-frame clones and is missing some. The repertoire has fewer than 40,000 clones, 70% to 80% of them found once; the top ten carry 8.9%. The input for sequencing was peripheral blood, taken from a patient treated with radiotherapy plus ipilimumab. The receptors derive from a human donor with non-small cell lung cancer who had stable disease on radiotherapy plus ipilimumab.

The chain recombines TRBV7-6 with TRBJ2-1; 7 bases map to TRBD2. J was trimmed by 4 bases and V by 5 bases; bases with no gene match: 8. The CDR3 contains 15 residues. The germline V gene encodes CDR1 SGHVS and CDR2 FNYEAQ. CDR3 in amino acids: CASSPGGSGYNEQFF. DNA of the CDR3: TGTGCCAGCAGCCCGGGAGGTAGCGGGTACAATGAGCAGTTCTTC.

This clone appeared a few times. The gene calls are TRBV10-1 and TRBJ1-5; D call uncertain. The CDR3 runs to 14 residues. The germline V gene encodes CDR1 WNHNN and CDR2 SYGVQD (reference sequence). Trimming removed 0 bases from V and 4 bases from J, with 7 bases in between. The CDR3 nucleotides are TGCGCCAGCAGTGAGTCGGGGTCGAATCAGCCCCAGCATTTT. Its protein product is CASSESGSNQPQHF.

Only one count was recorded for this clone. The genes are TRBV20-1 and TRBJ1-2; D possibly corresponds to TRBD1 (5 bases). The germline gives CDR1 DFQATT, CDR2 SNEGSKA (reference sequence). The CDR3 runs to 11 residues. V was trimmed by 7 bases and J by 6 bases, leaving 12 bases between them. CDR3 nucleotides: TGCAGTGGCTCGACAGATGATGGCTACACCTTC. Translation gives CSGSTDDGYTF.

This chain uses TRBV5-6 with TRBJ1-1; D is unresolved. Trimming cost V 3 bases and J 0 bases, with 9 bases left between them. The germline V gene has CDR1 SGHDT and CDR2 YYEEEE. The CDR3 runs 14 residues. For the CDR3, the DNA is TGTGCCAGCAGCTGGGGTACTCTGAACACTGAAGCTTTCTTT. Amino acid sequence: CASSWGTLNTEAFF. The variable domain in full, with the rest retrieved from reference TRBV5-6 and TRBJ1-1, is DAGVTQSPTHLIKTRGQQVTLRCSPKSGHDTVSWYQQALGQGPQFIFQYYEEEERQRGNFPDRFSGHQFPNYSSELNVNALLLGDSALYLCASSWGTLNTEAFFGQGTRLTVV.

This clone was counted a single time. CDR3 nucleotide sequence: TGTGCCAGCAGCTTAGTAGGGGGCTATGGCTACACCTTC. It specifies CASSLVGGYGYTF. The chain recombines TRBV11-2 with TRBJ1-2; D possibly corresponds to TRBD1 (6 bases). Trimming pared 1 base from V and 4 bases from J, leaving 7 bases between. Germline CDR1 is SGHAT and CDR2 is FQNNGV. The CDR3 runs 13 residues.

The chain couples TRBV18 to TRBJ1-5; no clear D. CDR1 is KGHSH and CDR2 is LQKENI in the germline V gene. V lost 2 bases, J lost 3 bases, and 8 bases lay in between. The CDR3 is made up of 14 amino acids. The chain's CDR3 is CASSPRGDNQPQHF. The CDR3 coding sequence is TGTGCCAGCTCACCAAGAGGAGACAATCAGCCCCAGCATTTT.